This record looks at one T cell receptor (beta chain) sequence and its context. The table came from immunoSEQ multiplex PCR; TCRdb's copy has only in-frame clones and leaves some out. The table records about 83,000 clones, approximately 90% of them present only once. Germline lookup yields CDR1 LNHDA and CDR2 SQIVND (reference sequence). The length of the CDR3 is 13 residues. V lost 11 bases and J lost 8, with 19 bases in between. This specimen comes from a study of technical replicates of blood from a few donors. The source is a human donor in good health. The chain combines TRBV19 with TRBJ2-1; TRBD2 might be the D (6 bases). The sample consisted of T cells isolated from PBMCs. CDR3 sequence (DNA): TGTGCCGGACCATCGGGGGATGAGCATGAGCAGTTCTTC. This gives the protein CAGPSGDEHEQFF.